The entry below describes one TCR beta chain. Its specificity is not known. With 60 Vbeta and 13 Jbeta primers, the PCR was carried out. TCRdb keeps only in-frame clones here, not all; method: immunoSEQ multiplex PCR. The sample contains around 170,000 clones, 80% of which appear only once. The sample is drawn from a study of cytomegalovirus exposure and HLA in healthy donors. Broader study findings: Most TCR beta V segments were productive about 87% or about 30% of the time in an earlier analysis. The classifier, whose performance was assessed in both the original and validation cohorts, reportedly diagnosed cytomegalovirus status with high specificity and sensitivity.

V lost 1 base to trimming and J lost 8 bases, with 9 bases between them. The CDR3 covers 12 residues. CDR1 is SGHTA and CDR2 is FQGNSA in the germline V gene. The source material was PBMCs. The J gene is TRBJ2-7, the V gene TRBV7-2; maybe TRBD1 (5 bases). This clonotype originated in a man between 35 and 55 years old in good health and CMV-seronegative. CDR3 protein: CASSLEGLKQYF. The CDR3 DNA is TGTGCCAGCAGCTTAGAGGGGTTAAAGCAGTACTTC.